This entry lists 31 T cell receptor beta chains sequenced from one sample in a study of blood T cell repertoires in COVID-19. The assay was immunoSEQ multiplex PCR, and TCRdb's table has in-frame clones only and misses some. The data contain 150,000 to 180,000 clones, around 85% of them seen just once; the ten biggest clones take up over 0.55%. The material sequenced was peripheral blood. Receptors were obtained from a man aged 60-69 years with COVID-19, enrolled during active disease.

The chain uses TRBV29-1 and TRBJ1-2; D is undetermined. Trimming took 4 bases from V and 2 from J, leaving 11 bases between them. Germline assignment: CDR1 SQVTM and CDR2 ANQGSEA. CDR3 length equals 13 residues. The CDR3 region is CSVGQRLNYGYTF. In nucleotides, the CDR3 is TGCAGCGTTGGTCAGAGACTCAACTATGGCTACACCTTC.

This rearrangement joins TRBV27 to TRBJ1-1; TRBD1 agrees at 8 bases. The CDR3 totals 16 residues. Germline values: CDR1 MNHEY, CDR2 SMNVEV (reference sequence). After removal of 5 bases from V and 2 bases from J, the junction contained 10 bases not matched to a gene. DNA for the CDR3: TGTGCCAGCAGTCCCGGACAGGGAGGGTTTAACACTGAAGCTTTCTTT. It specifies CASSPGQGGFNTEAFF.

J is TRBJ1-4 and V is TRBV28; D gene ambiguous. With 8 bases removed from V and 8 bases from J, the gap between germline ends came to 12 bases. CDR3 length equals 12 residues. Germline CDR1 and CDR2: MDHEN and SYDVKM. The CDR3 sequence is CASGRLREKLFF. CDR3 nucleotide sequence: TGTGCCAGCGGCCGGCTGCGGGAAAAACTGTTTTTT.

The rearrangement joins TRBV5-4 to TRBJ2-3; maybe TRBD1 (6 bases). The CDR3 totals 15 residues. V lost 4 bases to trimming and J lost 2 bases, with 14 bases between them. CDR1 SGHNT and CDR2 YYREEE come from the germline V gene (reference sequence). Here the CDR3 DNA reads TGTGCCAGCAGCCTAGGGGGAATCAACACAGATACGCAGTATTTT. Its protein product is CASSLGGINTDTQYF. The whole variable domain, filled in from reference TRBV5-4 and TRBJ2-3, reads ETGVTQSPTHLIKTRGQQVTLRCSSQSGHNTVSWYQQALGQGPQFIFQYYREEENGRGNFPPRFSGLQFPNYSSELNVNALELDDSALYLCASSLGGINTDTQYFGPGTRLTVL.

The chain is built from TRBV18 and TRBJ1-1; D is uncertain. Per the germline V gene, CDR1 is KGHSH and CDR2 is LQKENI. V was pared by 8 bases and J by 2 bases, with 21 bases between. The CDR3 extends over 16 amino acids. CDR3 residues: CASIGSFLRGNTEAFF. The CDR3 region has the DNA TGTGCCAGCATCGGGAGCTTCCTACGGGGTAACACTGAAGCTTTCTTT.

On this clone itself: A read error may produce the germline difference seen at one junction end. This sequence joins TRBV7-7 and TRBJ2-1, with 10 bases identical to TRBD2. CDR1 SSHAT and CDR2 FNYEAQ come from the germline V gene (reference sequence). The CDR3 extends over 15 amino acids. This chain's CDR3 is CASSPQAGGPYEQFF. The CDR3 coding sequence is TGTGCTAGCAGCCCCCAAGCGGGAGGGCCGTATGAGCAGTTCTTC.

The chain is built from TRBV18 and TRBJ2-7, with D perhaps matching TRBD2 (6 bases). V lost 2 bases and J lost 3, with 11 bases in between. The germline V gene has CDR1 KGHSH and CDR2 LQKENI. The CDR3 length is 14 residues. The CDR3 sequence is CASSPSGSSYEQYF. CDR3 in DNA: TGTGCCAGCTCACCATCCGGGAGTAGCTACGAGCAGTACTTC. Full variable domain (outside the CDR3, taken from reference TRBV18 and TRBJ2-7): NAGVMQNPRHLVRRRGQEARLRCSPMKGHSHVYWYRQLPEEGLKFMVYLQKENIIDESGMPKERFSAEFPKEGPSILRIQQVVRGDSAAYFCASSPSGSSYEQYFGPGTRLTVT.

In nucleotides, the CDR3 is TGTGCCAGCAGACCAACAGGGGGCGCGGGTCAGCCCCAGCATTTT. Amino acids: CASRPTGGAGQPQHF. This chain joins TRBV6-5 and TRBJ1-5; TRBD1 agrees at 9 bases. V lost 6 bases to trimming and J lost 6 bases; unmatched junction nucleotides: 9. The CDR3 is 15 residues long. Germline CDR1 is MNHEY and CDR2 is SVGAGI.

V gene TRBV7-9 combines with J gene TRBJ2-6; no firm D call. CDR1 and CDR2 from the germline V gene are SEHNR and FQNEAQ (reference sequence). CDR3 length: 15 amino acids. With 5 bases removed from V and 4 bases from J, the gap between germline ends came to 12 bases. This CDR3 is CASSHPVTGANVLTF. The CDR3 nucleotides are TGTGCCAGCAGCCATCCGGTAACCGGGGCCAACGTCCTGACTTTC.

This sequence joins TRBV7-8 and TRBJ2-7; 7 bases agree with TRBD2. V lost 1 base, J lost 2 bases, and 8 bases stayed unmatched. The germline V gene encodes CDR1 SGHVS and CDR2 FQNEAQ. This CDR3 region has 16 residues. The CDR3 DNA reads TGTGCCAGCAGCTTAGGGTCCAGCGGGGCCCCCTACGAGCAGTACTTC. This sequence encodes CASSLGSSGAPYEQYF. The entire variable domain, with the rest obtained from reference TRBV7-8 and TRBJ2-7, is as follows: GAGVSQSPRYKVAKRGQDVALRCDPISGHVSLFWYQQALGQGPEFLTYFQNEAQLDKSGLPSDRFFAERPEGSVSTLKIQRTQQEDSAVYLCASSLGSSGAPYEQYFGPGTRLTVT.

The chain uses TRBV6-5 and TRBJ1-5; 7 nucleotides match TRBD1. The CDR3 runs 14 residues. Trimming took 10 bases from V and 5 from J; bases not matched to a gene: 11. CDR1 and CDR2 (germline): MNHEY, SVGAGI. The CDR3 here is CAITRQGLDQPQHF. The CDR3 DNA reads TGTGCCATAACTCGACAGGGCTTAGATCAGCCCCAGCATTTT.

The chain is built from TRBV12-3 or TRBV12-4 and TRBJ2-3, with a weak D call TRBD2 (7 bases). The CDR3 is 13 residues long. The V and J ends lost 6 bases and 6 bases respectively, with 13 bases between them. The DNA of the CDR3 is TGTGCCAGCAGCCTCTCGGGGGGCGATACGCAGTATTTT. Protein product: CASSLSGGDTQYF.

In nucleotides, the CDR3 is TGTGCCAGCAGTTTAGGGGGCATCGGTTACGAGCAGTACTTC. This encodes CASSLGGIGYEQYF. J is TRBJ2-7 and V is TRBV28, with TRBD1 as a possible D gene (6 bases). CDR3 length: 14 residues. Germline-derived CDR1 and CDR2 are MDHEN and SYDVKM. V was clipped by 2 bases and J by 4 bases, with 12 bases between them.

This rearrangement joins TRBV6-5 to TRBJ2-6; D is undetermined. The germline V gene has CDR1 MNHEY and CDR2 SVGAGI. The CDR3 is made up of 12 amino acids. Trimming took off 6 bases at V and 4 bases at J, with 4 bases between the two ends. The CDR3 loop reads CASRSGANVLTF. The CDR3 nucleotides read TGTGCCAGCAGGAGCGGGGCCAACGTCCTGACTTTC.

This chain's CDR3 is CASSQSRGIRPQHF. The CDR3 region has the DNA TGTGCCAGCAGCCAAAGTAGAGGTATACGGCCCCAGCATTTT. The gene calls are TRBV3-1 (or the pseudogene TRBV3-2) and TRBJ1-5; D unclear. The CDR3 has 14 residues. V lost 2 bases and J 9 bases, leaving 14 bases between the germline ends. CDR1 is LGHDT, CDR2 YNNKEL, per germline (reference sequence).

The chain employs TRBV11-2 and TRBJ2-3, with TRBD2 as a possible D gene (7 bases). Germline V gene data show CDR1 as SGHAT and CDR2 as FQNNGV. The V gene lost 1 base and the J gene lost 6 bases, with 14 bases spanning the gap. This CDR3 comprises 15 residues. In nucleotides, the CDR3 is TGTGCCAGCAGCTTAGTGGGGGGGGCCGCTGATACGCAGTATTTT. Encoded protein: CASSLVGGAADTQYF.

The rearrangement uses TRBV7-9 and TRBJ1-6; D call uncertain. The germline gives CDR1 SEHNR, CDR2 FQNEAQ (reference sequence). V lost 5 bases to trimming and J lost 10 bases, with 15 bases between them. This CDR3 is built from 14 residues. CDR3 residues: CASSLGPRGSPLHF. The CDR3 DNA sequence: TGTGCCAGCAGCCTAGGGCCCCGCGGGTCACCCCTCCACTTT.

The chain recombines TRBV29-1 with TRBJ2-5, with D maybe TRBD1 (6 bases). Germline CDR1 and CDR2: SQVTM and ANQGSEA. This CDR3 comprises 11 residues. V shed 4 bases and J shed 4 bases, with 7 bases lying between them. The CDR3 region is CSVGTAETQYF. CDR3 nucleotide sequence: TGCAGCGTTGGGACAGCAGAGACCCAGTACTTC.

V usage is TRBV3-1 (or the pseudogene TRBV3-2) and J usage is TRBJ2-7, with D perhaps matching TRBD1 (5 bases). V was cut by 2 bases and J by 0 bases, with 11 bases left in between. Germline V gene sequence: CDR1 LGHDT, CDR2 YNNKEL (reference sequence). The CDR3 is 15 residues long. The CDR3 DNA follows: TGTGCCAGCAGCCAAAGATCCACAGGCTCCTACGAGCAGTACTTC. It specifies CASSQRSTGSYEQYF.

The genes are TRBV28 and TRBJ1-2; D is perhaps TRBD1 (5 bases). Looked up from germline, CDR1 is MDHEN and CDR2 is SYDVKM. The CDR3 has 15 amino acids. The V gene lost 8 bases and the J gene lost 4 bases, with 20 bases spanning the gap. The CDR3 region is CASQASRAGGYGYTF. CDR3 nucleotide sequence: TGTGCCAGCCAGGCCTCTAGGGCCGGGGGCTATGGCTACACCTTC.

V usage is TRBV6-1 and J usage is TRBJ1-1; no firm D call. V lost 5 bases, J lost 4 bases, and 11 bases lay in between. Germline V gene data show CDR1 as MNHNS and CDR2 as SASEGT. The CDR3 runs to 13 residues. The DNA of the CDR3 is TGTGCCAGCAGTTATTATTGGGCCACTGAAGCTTTCTTT. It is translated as CASSYYWATEAFF.

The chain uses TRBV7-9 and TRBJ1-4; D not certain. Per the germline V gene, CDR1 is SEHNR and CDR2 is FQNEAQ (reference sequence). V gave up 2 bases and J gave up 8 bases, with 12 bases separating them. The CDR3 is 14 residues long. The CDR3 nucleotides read TGTGCCAGCAGCTTAAAGTTGCGCGGGGAAAAACTGTTTTTT. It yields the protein CASSLKLRGEKLFF.

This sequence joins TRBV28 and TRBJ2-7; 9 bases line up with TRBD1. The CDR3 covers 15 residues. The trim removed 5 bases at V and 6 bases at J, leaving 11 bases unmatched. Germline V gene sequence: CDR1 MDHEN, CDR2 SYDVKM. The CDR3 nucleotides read TGTGCCAGCAGTCCCGGCGGGACAGGGCGGCGCGAGCAGTACTTC. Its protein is CASSPGGTGRREQYF.

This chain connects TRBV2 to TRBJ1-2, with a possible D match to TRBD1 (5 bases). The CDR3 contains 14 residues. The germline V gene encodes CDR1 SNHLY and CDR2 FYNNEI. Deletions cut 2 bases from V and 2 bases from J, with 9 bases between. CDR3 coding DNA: TGTGCCAGCAGTGAAAGGGAGGGGAACTATGGCTACACCTTC. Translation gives CASSEREGNYGYTF.

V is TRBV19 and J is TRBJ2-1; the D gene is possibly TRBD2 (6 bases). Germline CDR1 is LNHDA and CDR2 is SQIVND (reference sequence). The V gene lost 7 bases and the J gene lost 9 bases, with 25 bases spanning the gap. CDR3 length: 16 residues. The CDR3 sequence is CASTFQTRTTAGEQFF. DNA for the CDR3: TGTGCCAGTACCTTCCAGACTAGGACTACGGCTGGTGAGCAGTTCTTC.

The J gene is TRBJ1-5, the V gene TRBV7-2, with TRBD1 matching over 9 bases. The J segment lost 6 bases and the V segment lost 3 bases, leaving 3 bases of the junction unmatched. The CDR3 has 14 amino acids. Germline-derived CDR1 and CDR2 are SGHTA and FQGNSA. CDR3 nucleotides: TGTGCCAGCAGCTTTGGACAGGGGATTCAGCCCCAGCATTTT. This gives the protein CASSFGQGIQPQHF.

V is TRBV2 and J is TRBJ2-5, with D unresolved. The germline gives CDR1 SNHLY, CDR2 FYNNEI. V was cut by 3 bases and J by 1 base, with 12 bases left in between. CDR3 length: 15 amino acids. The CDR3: CASSDSIGRQETQYF. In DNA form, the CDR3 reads TGTGCCAGCAGTGACTCTATTGGGCGCCAAGAGACCCAGTACTTC.

This chain's CDR3 is CASSYLGQTSGEQYF. The CDR3 coding sequence is TGTGCCAGCAGTTACTTAGGACAGACATCTGGGGAGCAGTACTTC. The chain joins TRBV6-5 to TRBJ2-7; possible D gene TRBD1, 6 bases. The ends were cut back, 1 base at V and 7 bases at J, with 17 bases in the middle. Germline V CDR1 and CDR2: MNHEY, SVGAGI. The CDR3 runs to 15 residues.

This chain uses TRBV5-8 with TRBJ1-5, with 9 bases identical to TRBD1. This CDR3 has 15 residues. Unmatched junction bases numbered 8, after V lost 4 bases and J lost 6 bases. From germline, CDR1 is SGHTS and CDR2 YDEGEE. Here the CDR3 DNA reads TGTGCCAGCAGCCGCGGGACAGGGACCCGTCAGCCCCAGCATTTT. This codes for CASSRGTGTRQPQHF. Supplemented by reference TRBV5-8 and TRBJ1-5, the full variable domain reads EAGVTQSPTHLIKTRGQQATLRCSPISGHTSVYWYQQALGLGLQFLLWYDEGEERNRGNFPPRFSGRQFPNYSSELNVNALELEDSALYLCASSRGTGTRQPQHFGDGTRLSIL.

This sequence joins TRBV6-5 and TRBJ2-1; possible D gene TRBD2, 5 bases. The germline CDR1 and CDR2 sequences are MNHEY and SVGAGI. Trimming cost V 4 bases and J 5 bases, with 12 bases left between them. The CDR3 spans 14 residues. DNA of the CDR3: TGTGCCAGCAGTTCCGGTCTAGCCCACAATGAGCAGTTCTTC. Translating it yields CASSSGLAHNEQFF.

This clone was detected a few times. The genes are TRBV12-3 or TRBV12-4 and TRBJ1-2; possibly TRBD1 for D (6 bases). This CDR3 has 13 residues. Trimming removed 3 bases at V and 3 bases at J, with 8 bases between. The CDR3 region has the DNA TGTGCCAGCAGTTTGCAGGGGCACTATGGCTACACCTTC. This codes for CASSLQGHYGYTF.